These T cell receptor beta chains were read from a single sample in a study of T-cell reconstitution after alpha-beta-depleted transplantation in children. TCRdb recomputed calls from the PCR reads with MiXCR, one row per CDR3 protein. The sample lists 670,000 or so distinct CDR3 sequences, roughly 14% occurring once. The input for sequencing was PBMCs, taken before TCRalphabeta/CD19-depleted stem cell transplant. The receptor set was obtained from a girl aged 2-10 years with congenital amegakaryocytic thrombocytopenia, due to receive a stem cell transplant. Each CDR3 is given with its conserved first and last residue. D genes are given only for firm matches. Clone size is given for some rows only: seen once, a few or many times, or a class if the clone is expanded.

.	many	TRBV29-1	TRBJ1-1	CSALKNTEAFF	TGCAGCGCACTCAAAAACACTGAAGCTTTCTTT
.	few	TRBV4-1	TRBJ1-1	CASSYRENTEAFF	TGCGCCAGCAGCTACAGGGAGAACACTGAAGCTTTCTTT
.	many	TRBV20-1	TRBJ2-1	CSARVIGFGYNEQFF	TGCAGTGCTAGAGTAATAGGGTTTGGCTACAATGAGCAGTTCTTC
TRBD1	few	TRBV12-3/TRBV12-4	TRBJ1-1	CASSRGQGMGNTEAFF	TGTGCCAGCAGCAGGGGACAGGGAATGGGGAACACTGAAGCTTTCTTT
.	few	TRBV5-1	TRBJ2-3	CASSLDWGRLDTQYF	TGCGCCAGCAGCTTGGATTGGGGGCGTCTTGATACGCAGTATTTT
.	few	TRBV7-3	TRBJ2-3	CASSLYGESTDTQYF	TGTGCCAGCAGCTTATACGGAGAAAGCACAGATACGCAGTATTTT
.	.	TRBV30	TRBJ1-5	CAWSGQSNQPQHF	TGTGCCTGGAGTGGGCAGAGCAATCAGCCCCAGCATTTT
TRBD1	many	TRBV20-1	TRBJ1-6	CSATDRDSYNSPLHF	TGCAGTGCCACGGACAGGGACTCCTATAATTCACCCCTCCACTTT
.	.	TRBV7-6	TRBJ2-5	CASSHGHVQETQYF	TGTGCCAGCAGCCACGGGCATGTACAAGAGACCCAGTACTTC
.	many	TRBV5-1	TRBJ2-4	CASSSGRLAKNIQYF	TGCGCCAGCAGCTCGGGCAGGTTAGCCAAAAACATTCAGTACTTC
TRBD2	.	TRBV5-5	TRBJ2-7	CASSAGTRSSYEQYSSSYEQYF	TGTGCCAGCAGCGCTGGGACTAGGAGCTCCTACGAGCAGTACTCGAGCTCCTACGAGCAGTACTTC
.	few	TRBV5-1	TRBJ2-1	CATRVLGGSNEQFF	TGCGCCACCCGGGTGCTCGGCGGTAGCAATGAGCAGTTCTTC
.	many	TRBV6-1	TRBJ2-5	CASTGVDPDSGETQYF	TGTGCCAGCACCGGAGTGGACCCTGATAGTGGAGAGACCCAGTACTTC
TRBD1	.	TRBV6-2/TRBV6-3	TRBJ1-2	CASTLTGRSGYTF	TGTGCCAGCACACTGACAGGGAGATCGGGCTACACCTTC
.	many	TRBV20-1	TRBJ2-7	CSASRDPTVHEQYF	TGCAGTGCTAGTCGGGACCCAACTGTCCACGAGCAGTACTTC
.	many	TRBV12-3/TRBV12-4	TRBJ1-1	CASRYTATNTEAFF	TGTGCCAGCAGATACACAGCGACCAACACTGAAGCTTTCTTT
.	many	TRBV5-1	TRBJ2-3	CASSHPGETDTQYF	TGCGCCAGCAGCCACCCCGGGGAGACAGATACGCAGTATTTT
.	many	TRBV5-1	TRBJ2-5	CASSWGTTKETQYF	TGCGCCAGCAGCTGGGGGACAACTAAAGAGACCCAGTACTTC
.	.	TRBV7-8	TRBJ2-3	CASSLGGLRADTQYF	TGTGCCAGCAGCTTAGGGGGGCTACGTGCAGATACGCAGTATTTT
.	.	TRBV12-3/TRBV12-4	TRBJ2-3	CASSLLQGSQYF	TGTGCCAGCAGTTTATTGCAGGGATCGCAGTATTTT
.	many	TRBV29-1	TRBJ1-1	CSVVVRAMNTEAFF	TGCAGCGTTGTCGTTCGAGCAATGAACACTGAAGCTTTCTTT
.	many	TRBV10-3	TRBJ2-5	CAISRDTKETQYF	TGTGCCATCAGTCGGGACACTAAAGAGACCCAGTACTTC
.	many	TRBV5-1	TRBJ2-3	CASSFAESSTDTQYF	TGCGCCAGCAGCTTCGCGGAATCCAGCACAGATACGCAGTATTTT
TRBD1	many	TRBV29-1	TRBJ2-7	CSVGLDRVDEQYF	TGCAGCGTCGGATTGGACAGGGTCGACGAGCAGTACTTC
TRBD2	.	TRBV20-1	TRBJ2-1	CCARDAGLADSYNEQFF	TGCTGTGCTAGAGATGCCGGACTAGCAGACTCCTACAATGAGCAGTTCTTC
TRBD1	once	TRBV20-1	TRBJ2-7	CSAPRDSSYEQYF	TGCAGTGCTCCCCGGGACAGTTCCTACGAGCAGTACTTC
.	few	TRBV6-5	TRBJ1-4	CASSYSSRAKLFF	TGTGCCAGCAGTTACTCGAGCAGGGCCAAACTGTTTTTT
.	.	TRBV20-1	TRBJ2-7	CSASGETGRSYEQYF	TGCAGTGCTAGTGGAGAGACAGGGAGGTCCTACGAGCAGTACTTC
.	many	TRBV20-1	TRBJ1-5	CSARTGSWQPQHF	TGCAGTGCTAGGACTGGGTCGTGGCAGCCCCAGCATTTT
.	many	TRBV12-3/TRBV12-4	TRBJ1-3	CASRLLSSGNTIYF	TGTGCCAGCAGGTTATTGAGCTCTGGAAACACCATATATTTT
.	few	TRBV10-2	TRBJ2-1	CASRDWNEQFF	TGCGCCAGCAGGGACTGGAATGAGCAGTTCTTC
.	many	TRBV10-3	TRBJ2-2	CAISGNRVSGELFF	TGTGCCATCAGCGGAAACAGGGTTTCCGGGGAGCTGTTTTTT
.	many	TRBV29-1	TRBJ1-1	CSVIGAGLMNTEAFF	TGCAGCGTAATAGGGGCAGGCCTCATGAACACTGAAGCTTTCTTT